This T cell receptor (beta chain) is from a study of blood T cell repertoires in COVID-19 (dated by TCRdb to 2020 to 2021). About the full investigation: Collaborator samples came from the United States, Italy and Spain and covered acute and convalescent phases of COVID-19. The dataset comprised deeply sampled blood TCRbeta repertoires from subjects exposed to, actively infected with, or recovered from COVID-19. Samples came from the ongoing ImmuneRACE study (first 160 participants) plus 1,254 subjects from 6 global collaborators. A freely available public database, intended as a resource for researchers studying the immune response to SARS-CoV-2, is where the repertoires were released. Nearly every sample came with metadata listing a de-identified subject ID, COVID-19 status, age in years and sex. The prospective study material was composed of cDNA or gDNA derived from T cells, B-cell-depleted T cells, or PBMCs. Where available, HLA class I and class II types were obtained from metadata supplied by the sample provider rather than from assay-based typing.

The immunoSEQ Assay, a bias-controlled multiplex PCR, was used to amplify TCRbeta CDR3 regions from genomic DNA. For the original study's pipeline: The number of nucleated cells in each sample was estimated by amplification of reference gene primers within the assay. To quantify the absolute abundance of each unique TCRbeta CDR3 rearrangement, sequence reads were collapsed and filtered. For each sample, productive Simpson clonality was calculated as the square root of Simpson's diversity index over productive rearrangements. Entries here come from immuneACCESS through TCRdb and include only in-frame sequences with V and J called. Some clones fail to appear in such tables; in the studies checked, an unresolved V gene covers under half of the shortfall, and the cause of the remainder is unknown. That table furnishes V, J and clone size, whereas the DNA furnished D and trimming. A total of approximately 220,000 clones appear in this sample, roughly nine tenths of them only once. The top ten constitute approximately 3.4% of the sample.

Ends trimmed: V by 11 bases, J by 10 bases; bases unmatched to a gene: 10. For CDR1 and CDR2, the germline V gene lists MDHEN and SYDVKM. The CDR3 spans 11 residues, from the cysteine through the phenylalanine. Only CDR3 DNA remains: 33 bases, in frame from the first base. The full study reports these points: How much clinical and demographic metadata was included differed by source and by participant, and the metadata was provided uncurated.

In the case of this clone: The antigen it recognizes is unknown. No per-base quality is available; no much larger clone lies one base away.

Enrolling through a virtual design, the prospective study's participants ranged in age from roughly 18 to 100 years and lived across 24 United States geographic areas. Cohort assignment in the prospective study relied on participant-reported clinical history from a screening survey and a study questionnaire. Mobile phlebotomists in the prospective study collected whole blood, serum and a nasopharyngeal or oropharyngeal swab from every participant. Participants in the prospective study had the option to provide additional blood draws and questionnaires over a roughly 2-month period. Before DNA extraction, blood samples from the prospective study were shipped at room temperature or frozen.

The rearranged chain carries TRBV28 and TRBJ1-2; the central 7 bases match TRBD1. Sequenced material: PBMCs or T cells enriched from blood (not recorded which). The sequence derives from a woman between 18 and 29 years old in a cohort exposed to, infected with or recovered from COVID-19 (not recorded which). The CDR3 protein: CAFGTDPTYTF. Read as DNA, the sequence is TGTGCCTTCGGGACAGACCCCACCTACACCTTC.